This T cell receptor beta chain was recovered during a study of cytomegalovirus exposure and HLA in healthy donors. The V end was cut by 4 bases, the J end by 3 bases, with 12 bases between. Germline CDR1 and CDR2: MGHRA and YSYEKL. The CDR3 is 14 amino acids. The PCR ran on 60 Vbeta and 13 Jbeta primers. The repertoire was sequenced with immunoSEQ multiplex PCR; TCRdb's copy has only in-frame clones and lacks some. The sample has around 100,000 clones; 70% are singletons. The chain combines TRBV4-1 with TRBJ1-1; a weak D match, TRBD1 (5 bases). The clonotype was recovered from a man aged 35 to 55 in good health and CMV-seropositive. Material for sequencing was PBMCs. The CDR3 protein is CASSRLGGDTEAFF. CDR3 DNA: TGCGCCAGCAGCCGTCTCGGGGGGGACACTGAAGCTTTCTTT.